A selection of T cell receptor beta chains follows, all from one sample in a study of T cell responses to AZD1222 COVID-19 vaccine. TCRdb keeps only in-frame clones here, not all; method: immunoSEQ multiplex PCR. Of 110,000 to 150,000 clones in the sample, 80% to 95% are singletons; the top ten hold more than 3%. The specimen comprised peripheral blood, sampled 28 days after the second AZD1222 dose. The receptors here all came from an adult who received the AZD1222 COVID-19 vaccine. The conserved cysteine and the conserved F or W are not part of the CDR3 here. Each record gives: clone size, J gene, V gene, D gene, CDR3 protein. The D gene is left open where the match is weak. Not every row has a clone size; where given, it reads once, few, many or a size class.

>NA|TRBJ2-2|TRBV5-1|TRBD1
ASSQQGAVTGELF
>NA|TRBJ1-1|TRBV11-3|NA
ASSLVRDTEAF
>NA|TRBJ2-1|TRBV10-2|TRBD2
ASSESGTHLAGEQF
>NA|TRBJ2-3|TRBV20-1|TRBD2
SASGTSGRSNTQY
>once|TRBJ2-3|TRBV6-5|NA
ASSRSSGDTQY
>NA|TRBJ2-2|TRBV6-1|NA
ASSGGWRINTGELF
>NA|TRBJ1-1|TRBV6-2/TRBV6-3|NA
ASSLSTAGAMITEAF
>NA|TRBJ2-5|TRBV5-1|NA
ASSLGGLEETQY
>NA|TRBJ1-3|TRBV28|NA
ASSLIGTAVSGNTIY
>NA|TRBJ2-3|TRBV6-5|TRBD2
ASRTSGSTDTQY
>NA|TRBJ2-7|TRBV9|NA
ASSAGTAYEQY
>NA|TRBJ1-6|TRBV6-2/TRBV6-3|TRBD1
ASSTGQGRRSPLH
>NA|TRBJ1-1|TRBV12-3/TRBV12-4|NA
ASSLLEGGEAF
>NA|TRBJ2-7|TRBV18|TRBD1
ASSPLTGQGYEQY
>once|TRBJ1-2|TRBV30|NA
ARGTQLLNYGYT
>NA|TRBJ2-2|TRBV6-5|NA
ASSSTGELF
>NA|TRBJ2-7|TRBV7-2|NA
ASSLAEGYEQY
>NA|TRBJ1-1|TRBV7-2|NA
ASSSVGALGAF
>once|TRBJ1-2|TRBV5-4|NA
ASSLFGFIIYGYT
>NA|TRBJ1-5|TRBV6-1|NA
ASSELRNQPQH
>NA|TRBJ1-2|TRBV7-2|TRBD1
ASSLAPGQGWDGYT
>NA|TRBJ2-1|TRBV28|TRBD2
ASSGTSGSSYNEQF
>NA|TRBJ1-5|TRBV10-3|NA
AISESGDQPQH
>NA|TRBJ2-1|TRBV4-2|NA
ASSRVASSSYNEQF
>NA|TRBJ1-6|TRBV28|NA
ASTTAGALGLH
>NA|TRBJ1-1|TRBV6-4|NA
ASSVATGSSTEAF
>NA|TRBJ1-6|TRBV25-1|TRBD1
ASSRDSHNSPLH
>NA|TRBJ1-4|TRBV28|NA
ASTSAGATNEKLF
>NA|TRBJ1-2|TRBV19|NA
ASSIGDQRGYT
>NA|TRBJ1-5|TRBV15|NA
ATSREQAGRQPQH
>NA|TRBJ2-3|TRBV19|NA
ASSTGGPDTQY
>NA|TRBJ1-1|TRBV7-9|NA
ASSFGTPKQTEAF
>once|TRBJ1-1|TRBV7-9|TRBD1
ASSSSSDRERATEAF
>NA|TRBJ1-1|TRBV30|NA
AWSSTNTEAF
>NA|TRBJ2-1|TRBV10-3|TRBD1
ATADTYYRDRVDEQF
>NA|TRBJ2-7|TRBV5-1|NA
ASGGGTAIYEQY
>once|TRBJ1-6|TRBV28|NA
ASQSSYNSPLH
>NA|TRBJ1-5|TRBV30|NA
AWSVAAFNQPQH
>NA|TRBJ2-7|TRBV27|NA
ASSTTLEYDEQY
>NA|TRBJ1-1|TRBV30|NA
ACIIPGQRVGTEAF
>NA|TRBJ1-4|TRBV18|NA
ASSQAGTSEKLF
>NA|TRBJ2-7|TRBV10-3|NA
AIKVGAGGDYEQY
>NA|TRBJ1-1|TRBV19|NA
ASSMRGTEAF
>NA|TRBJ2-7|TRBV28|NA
ASRLGGYEQY
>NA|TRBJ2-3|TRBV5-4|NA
ASSRTTDTQY
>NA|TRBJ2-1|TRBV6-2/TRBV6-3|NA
ASSYLEPYLPNEQF
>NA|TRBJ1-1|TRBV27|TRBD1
ASSYRTGGYTEAF
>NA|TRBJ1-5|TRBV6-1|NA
ASSEWRYSNQPQH
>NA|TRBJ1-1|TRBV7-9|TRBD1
ASSPGQLMNTEAF
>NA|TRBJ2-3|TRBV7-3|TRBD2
ASSYLAGGRSDTQY
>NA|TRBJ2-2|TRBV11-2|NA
ASSLSGQGMNTGELF
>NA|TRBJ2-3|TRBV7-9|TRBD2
ASSPRGAGGTDTQY
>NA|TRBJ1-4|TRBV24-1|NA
ATSEGARTNEKLF
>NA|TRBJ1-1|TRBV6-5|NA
ASSYSAANTEAF
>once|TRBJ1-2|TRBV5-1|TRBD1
ASSLVDRDNYGYT
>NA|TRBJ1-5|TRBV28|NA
ASTGSNQPQH
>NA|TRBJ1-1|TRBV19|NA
ASSIATATEAF
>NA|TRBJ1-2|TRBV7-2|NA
ASSTPGSGYGYT
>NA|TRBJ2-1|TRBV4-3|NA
ASSQDQINNEQF
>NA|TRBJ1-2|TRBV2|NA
ASSGTNYGYT